These 22 T cell receptor beta chains share one sample of origin, sequenced in a study of cytomegalovirus exposure and HLA in healthy donors. TCRdb's copy holds only in-frame clones and misses some; the assay was immunoSEQ multiplex PCR. The table shows 100,000 to 150,000 clones, with 75% to 90% occurring only once. Sequenced sample: PBMCs. The receptors come from a woman under 30 in good health and CMV-seronegative.

This clone has just one count. CDR3 sequence reads: CASSPGTDSNQPQHF. For the CDR3, the DNA is TGTGCCAGCAGCCCCGGGACAGATAGCAATCAGCCCCAGCATTTT. The rearrangement uses TRBV5-8 and TRBJ1-5; TRBD1 agrees at 7 bases. In germline, CDR1 is SGHTS, CDR2 YDEGEE. This CDR3 comprises 15 residues. V trimming: 4 bases; J trimming: 0 bases; junction bases outside the gene matches: 4.

V usage is TRBV30 and J usage is TRBJ2-7, with D possibly being TRBD1 (6 bases). The CDR3 runs 12 residues. Germline V gene sequence: CDR1 GTSNPN, CDR2 SVGIG (reference sequence). Trimming shortened V by 0 bases and J by 4 bases, and 7 bases separated the two germline ends. The CDR3 reads CAWSVGGYEQYF. As DNA, the CDR3 is TGTGCCTGGAGTGTAGGGGGTTACGAGCAGTACTTC.

The chain combines TRBV7-8 with TRBJ2-1; TRBD2 matches at 8 bases. The CDR3 has 15 amino acids. CDR1 and CDR2 (germline): SGHVS, FQNEAQ. The junction had 7 bases not matched to a gene; V was cut back by 6 bases and J by 3 bases. The CDR3 region is CASRISGDLYNEQFF. In nucleotides, the CDR3 is TGTGCCAGCAGGATTAGCGGGGACCTCTACAATGAGCAGTTCTTC.

This clone was seen a handful of times. V usage is TRBV7-9 and J usage is TRBJ2-1; 7 nucleotides line up with TRBD2. V lost 5 bases to trimming and J lost 2 bases; unmatched junction nucleotides: 6. CDR1 is SEHNR and CDR2 is FQNEAQ in the germline V gene (reference sequence). The CDR3 has 15 amino acids. In DNA form, the CDR3 reads TGTGCCAGCAGCCCTGTGGGACTAACCTACAATGAGCAGTTCTTC. As protein: CASSPVGLTYNEQFF.

V is TRBV5-1 and J is TRBJ1-4; D remains unclear. The germline CDR1 and CDR2 sequences are SGHRS and YFSETQ. The CDR3 runs to 14 residues. Deletions cut 3 bases from V and 0 bases from J, with 6 bases between. For the CDR3, the DNA is TGCGCCAGCAGCTCAGGCGCAACTAATGAAAAACTGTTTTTT. Its translation is CASSSGATNEKLFF.

CDR3: CASSVSGQVNTEAFF. As DNA, the CDR3 is TGTGCCAGCAGTGTATCGGGACAGGTAAACACTGAAGCTTTCTTT. This chain connects TRBV6-4 to TRBJ1-1; 8 bases line up with TRBD1. CDR1 and CDR2 from the germline V gene are MRHNA and SNTAGT. The J segment lost 2 bases and the V segment lost 4 bases, leaving 6 bases of the junction unmatched. The CDR3 loop spans 15 amino acids.

This chain links TRBV10-3 with TRBJ2-7, with D tentatively TRBD1 (6 bases). Germline lookup yields CDR1 ENHRY and CDR2 SYGVKD. This CDR3 contains 14 residues. With 3 bases removed from V and 5 bases from J, the gap between germline ends came to 14 bases. Here the CDR3 DNA reads TGTGCCATCAGTGAACAGGGAAGTCGGAACGAGCAGTACTTC. Translation gives CAISEQGSRNEQYF.

In DNA, the CDR3 is TGTGCCAGCAGCGTGTTAGGGGGTCCCAACTATGGCTACACCTTC. It translates to CASSVLGGPNYGYTF. This chain links TRBV9 with TRBJ1-2; D is perhaps TRBD1 (6 bases). Per germline, CDR1 SGDLS and CDR2 YYNGEE. The CDR3 has 15 amino acids. V lost 2 bases and J 2 bases, leaving 13 bases between the germline ends.

The chain recombines TRBV5-8 with TRBJ1-5; 8 bases are shared with TRBD1. Germline V gives CDR1 SGHTS, CDR2 YDEGEE. The ends lost 5 bases at V and 7 bases at J; junction bases unmatched: 8. The CDR3 has 14 amino acids. The CDR3 nucleotides are TGTGCCAGCAGTCCAGGGGGCGCGTTGCAGCCCCAGCATTTT. It codes for CASSPGGALQPQHF.

The CDR3 is CASSQDQEPSRGLDPYEQYF. The CDR3 DNA is TGTGCCAGCAGCCAAGATCAGGAGCCTTCGAGGGGGTTGGACCCCTACGAGCAGTACTTC. V gene TRBV4-2 combines with J gene TRBJ2-7, with D perhaps TRBD1 (6 bases). CDR3 size: 20 residues. Germline CDR1 reads LGHNA; CDR2 reads YNFKEQ. Trimming left V 0 bases short and J 2 bases short, with 26 bases between.

The chain recombines TRBV5-1 with TRBJ2-2; D might be TRBD2 (5 bases). The germline V gene encodes CDR1 SGHRS and CDR2 YFSETQ. This CDR3 spans 16 amino acids. The V and J ends lost 0 bases and 0 bases respectively, with 9 bases between them. CDR3 residues: CASSLESGANTGELFF. In nucleotides, the CDR3 is TGCGCCAGCAGCTTGGAAAGCGGAGCGAACACCGGGGAGCTGTTTTTT.

J is TRBJ2-3 and V is TRBV5-1, with TRBD2 matching over 8 bases. The V segment lost 4 bases and the J segment 6 bases; nucleotides outside the gene matches: 10. The CDR3 is 15 amino acids. CDR1 is SGHRS, CDR2 YFSETQ, per germline. This CDR3 reads CASSVGLAGSDTQYF. The CDR3 DNA is TGCGCCAGCAGCGTCGGTCTAGCGGGTTCCGATACGCAGTATTTT.

The CDR3 region has the DNA TGTGCCAGCAGCTTAGCCCCTACGGGGGGCGGCACTGAAGCTTTCTTT. This codes for CASSLAPTGGGTEAFF. This rearrangement joins TRBV11-2 to TRBJ1-1; the D gene is possibly TRBD1 (6 bases). Germline V gene sequence: CDR1 SGHAT, CDR2 FQNNGV. The CDR3 contains 16 residues. V gave up 1 base and J gave up 4 bases, with 16 bases separating them.

The chain employs TRBV5-1 and TRBJ1-3, with a possible D match to TRBD1 (5 bases). Trimming took 2 bases from V and 1 from J, leaving 16 bases between them. CDR1 and CDR2 from the germline V gene are SGHRS and YFSETQ. The length of the CDR3 is 17 residues. CDR3 sequence: CASSFNPPGYSGNTIYF. The CDR3 nucleotides read TGCGCCAGCAGCTTCAATCCCCCAGGGTATTCTGGAAACACCATATATTTT.

A note on this clone: The CDR3 ends on some other residue instead of the conserved phenylalanine or tryptophan, so this is likely a read error. No DNA is shown, since the ends of the CDR3 on it are uncertain; the CDR3 is the one TCRdb lists. The chain combines TRBV2 with TRBJ1-2; the D call of TRBD1 is as the table states it, not checked on the DNA. The germline gives CDR1 SNHLY, CDR2 FYNNEI. Including both end residues, the CDR3 is 13 amino acids long. The chain's CDR3 is CASSERDRGSLAL.

This chain links TRBV7-3 with TRBJ2-1; D call uncertain. Trimming took 2 bases from V and 9 from J, leaving 14 bases between them. Germline V gene data show CDR1 as SGHTA and CDR2 as FQGTGA. The CDR3 consists of 14 residues. The CDR3 sequence: CASSLGSSFGEQFF. The CDR3 DNA sequence: TGTGCCAGCAGCTTAGGGTCTAGTTTTGGTGAGCAGTTCTTC.

This chain links TRBV6-5 with TRBJ2-1; 7 bases agree with TRBD2. V shed 5 bases, J shed 8 bases, and the junction held 12 bases outside the gene matches. This CDR3 has 15 amino acids. From germline, CDR1 is MNHEY and CDR2 SVGAGI. The CDR3 loop is CASSPLSSGPYEQFF. The CDR3 DNA sequence: TGTGCCAGCAGTCCCCTCTCTAGCGGTCCATATGAGCAGTTCTTC.

This clone showed up just once. V and J are TRBV27 and TRBJ2-7; D not certain. V was shortened by 5 bases and J by 0 bases, with 11 bases between the two germline ends. The CDR3 has 14 residues. CDR1 and CDR2 (germline): MNHEY, SMNVEV (reference sequence). The chain's CDR3 is CASSLRLTSYEQYF. In DNA, the CDR3 is TGTGCCAGCAGTCTCAGACTGACCTCCTACGAGCAGTACTTC.

This chain uses TRBV2 with TRBJ2-7; 11 bases are a match to TRBD2. Trimming cost V 5 bases and J 1 base; bases outside gene matches: 1. Germline V gene lookup returns CDR1 SNHLY and CDR2 FYNNEI. The CDR3 sequence is 14 residues long. The CDR3 is CASSSSGRSYEQYF. The CDR3 region has the DNA TGTGCCAGCAGTTCTAGCGGGAGGTCCTACGAGCAGTACTTC.

This chain joins TRBV19 and TRBJ2-7, with 8 bases fitting TRBD1. The CDR3 has 15 amino acids. Germline lookup yields CDR1 LNHDA and CDR2 SQIVND (reference sequence). Trimming at V came to 4 bases and at J to 4 bases, leaving 9 bases not matched to a gene. In DNA, the CDR3 is TGTGCCAGTAGTACCGGACAGGGACTTTGGTACGAGCAGTACTTC. Translating it yields CASSTGQGLWYEQYF.

V and J are TRBV5-1 and TRBJ1-1; TRBD1 is a possible D gene (5 bases). Trimming took off 6 bases at V and 2 bases at J, with 17 bases between the two ends. Germline V gene sequence: CDR1 SGHRS, CDR2 YFSETQ. This CDR3 has 15 amino acids. In DNA form, the CDR3 reads TGCGCCAGCATCCCCAGGGTTCGATTAAACACTGAAGCTTTCTTT. Translating it yields CASIPRVRLNTEAFF.

The chain links TRBV5-4 to TRBJ2-1, with TRBD2 identical over 7 bases. The germline CDR1 and CDR2 sequences are SGHNT and YYREEE (reference sequence). CDR3 length equals 15 residues. The V and J ends lost 0 bases and 2 bases, in that order; junction bases with no gene match: 2. DNA for the CDR3: TGTGCCAGCAGCTTGGGGCTAGCGGCCTACAATGAGCAGTTCTTC. Translation: CASSLGLAAYNEQFF.